This T cell receptor (beta chain) was identified during a study of blood T cell repertoires in COVID-19 (TCRdb year 2020). In terms of the full investigation: Samples covering the acute and convalescent phases of COVID-19 were provided by collaborators in the United States, Italy and Spain. The prospective study material was composed of cDNA or gDNA derived from T cells, B-cell-depleted T cells, or PBMCs. The dataset comprised deeply sampled blood TCRbeta repertoires from subjects exposed to, actively infected with, or recovered from COVID-19. The repertoires were made available in a free public database intended to serve as a resource for research on the immune response to SARS-CoV-2. Samples came from the ongoing ImmuneRACE study (first 160 participants) plus 1,254 subjects from 6 global collaborators. Nearly every sample came with metadata listing a de-identified subject ID, COVID-19 status, age in years and sex. Where HLA class I and class II types were available, the types were taken from metadata supplied by the sample provider, not from assay-based typing.

TCRbeta CDR3 regions were amplified from genomic DNA using the immunoSEQ Assay, a bias-controlled multiplex PCR. In the authors' own workflow: Nucleated cell counts per sample were estimated from amplification of reference gene primers within the assay. Sequence reads were collapsed and filtered to measure the absolute abundance of every unique TCRbeta CDR3 rearrangement. For each sample, productive Simpson clonality was calculated as the square root of Simpson's diversity index over productive rearrangements. In TCRdb, the immuneACCESS table is reduced to in-frame sequences with V and J assigned. These tables do not hold every clone; where another copy was compared, an unresolved V gene accounts for under half, and the others remain unexplained. The D gene and trimming were derived from the DNA, and the V and J assignments and clone size from that table. The sample profile shows about 90,000 clones; 91% of them were found once. The ten biggest clones cover about 1.8% of the sample.

As regards this clone: Its antigen target is currently unknown. Per-nucleotide qualities are absent, and no much larger clonotype sits a single base away.

From cysteine to phenylalanine, the CDR3 is 12 amino acids long. Just CDR3 DNA is preserved here, 36 bases in frame from base 1. The germline V gene encodes CDR1 MDHEN and CDR2 SYDVKM. Relative to germline, V is 5 bases shorter and J is 8 bases shorter, with 10 bases between their ends. What the research found in general, with its limitations: The quantity of clinical and demographic metadata differed by source and by participant and was supplied without curation.

Collaborating institutions collected whole blood in K2EDTA tubes following their own protocols. Collaborator samples were shipped for TCRbeta analysis as frozen whole blood, isolated PBMCs, or DNA extracted from either sample type. Sequencing input: peripheral blood. This TCR was sampled from a human donor with active COVID-19. The donor label of this sample is uncertain. The rearrangement combines TRBV28 with TRBJ2-4; the D region possibly corresponds to TRBD1 (6 bases align). The CDR3 reads CASSGGQYIQYF. The sequence in DNA is TGTGCCAGCAGTGGGGGACAATACATTCAGTACTTC.